One and the same sample provided the 26 T cell receptor beta chains below, sequenced in a study of cytomegalovirus exposure and HLA in healthy donors. It was with 60 Vbeta and 13 Jbeta primers that the PCR ran. Libraries were prepared by immunoSEQ multiplex PCR; TCRdb keeps only in-frame clonotypes and omits some of them. Found here are about 160,000 clones, 75% to 90% of them singletons; the top ten hold about 4%. The sample comprised PBMCs. Receptors were obtained from a man aged 50-60 years in good health and CMV-seropositive.

This chain uses TRBV4-2 with TRBJ1-1; TRBD1 is a possible D gene (5 bases). V lost 0 bases and J lost 1, with 12 bases in between. The germline CDR1 and CDR2 sequences are LGHNA and YNFKEQ. The CDR3 is 16 amino acids. For the CDR3, the DNA is TGTGCCAGCAGCCAAGAGGGGCGTACCAGGAACACTGAAGCTTTCTTT. This gives the protein CASSQEGRTRNTEAFF.

The V and J genes are TRBV7-9 and TRBJ1-1, with 10 nucleotides matching TRBD1. The ends lost 4 bases at V and 11 bases at J; junction bases unmatched: 10. CDR1 is SEHNR and CDR2 is FQNEAQ in the germline V gene (reference sequence). The CDR3 length is 14 residues. The CDR3 protein is CASSSGQGNRGAFF. The CDR3 nucleotides are TGTGCCAGCAGCTCGGGACAGGGGAACCGCGGGGCTTTCTTT.

The chain uses TRBV6-5 and TRBJ1-3; D is undetermined. Trimming took off 4 bases at V and 0 bases at J, with 13 bases between the two ends. This CDR3 spans 16 amino acids. CDR1 MNHEY and CDR2 SVGAGI come from the germline V gene. Written as DNA, the CDR3 is TGTGCCAGCAGTTCAGTGAGCGGTAACTCTGGAAACACCATATATTTT. Protein: CASSSVSGNSGNTIYF.

This chain links TRBV14 with TRBJ2-7; TRBD1 is a possible D gene (5 bases). Germline V gives CDR1 SGHDN, CDR2 FVKESK. The CDR3 runs 12 residues. V dropped 3 bases and J dropped 4 bases, with 7 bases sitting between them. CDR3 DNA: TGTGCCAGCAGCCAGACAGTATACGAGCAGTACTTC. It specifies CASSQTVYEQYF.

The chain carries TRBV5-4 and TRBJ2-7, with 7 bases lining up with TRBD1. V trimming: 4 bases; J trimming: 3 bases; junction bases outside the gene matches: 4. The length of the CDR3 is 13 residues. Germline values: CDR1 SGHNT, CDR2 YYREEE (reference sequence). This chain's CDR3 is CASSLDRVYEQYF. The DNA for the CDR3 is TGTGCCAGCAGCCTCGACAGGGTCTACGAGCAGTACTTC.

The rearrangement links TRBV7-6 to TRBJ2-7; 9 nucleotides align to TRBD2. The length of the CDR3 is 16 residues. The J segment lost 5 bases and the V segment lost 1 base, leaving 9 bases of the junction unmatched. CDR1 is SGHVS, CDR2 FNYEAQ, per germline. The CDR3 sequence: CASSLGSGRIGNEQYF. CDR3 bases: TGTGCCAGCAGCTTAGGTAGCGGGAGAATTGGCAACGAGCAGTACTTC.

The CDR3 DNA sequence: TGCGCCAGCAGCCTAAGGGGACAACTTAATGAAAAACTGTTTTTT. Its translation is CASSLRGQLNEKLFF. This chain links TRBV4-1 with TRBJ1-4, with D tentatively TRBD1 (6 bases). The CDR3 has 15 residues. V lost 4 bases to trimming and J lost 4 bases, with 13 bases between them. In germline, CDR1 is MGHRA, CDR2 YSYEKL.

The CDR3 sequence: CASSQSRYRPGHPSQETQYF. CDR3 coding DNA: TGCGCCAGCAGTCAATCGAGGTACCGACCGGGACATCCTTCCCAAGAGACCCAGTACTTC. The V gene is TRBV23-1, the J gene TRBJ2-5, with D perhaps TRBD1 (6 bases). TRBV23-1 is classed as an ORF, of uncertain function. The V and J ends lost 0 bases and 1 base respectively, with 24 bases between them. The CDR3 consists of 20 residues.

The V and J genes are TRBV15 and TRBJ2-1; 13 bases align to TRBD2. CDR3 length: 15 amino acids. The germline V gene encodes CDR1 LNHNV and CDR2 YYDKDF (reference sequence). The J segment lost 8 bases and the V segment lost 5 bases, leaving 6 bases of the junction unmatched. CDR3 sequence: CATSFTSGREYEQFF. CDR3 nucleotides: TGTGCCACCAGCTTTACTAGCGGGAGGGAGTATGAGCAGTTCTTC.

The chain carries TRBV10-3 and TRBJ2-3; D unresolved. CDR3 length equals 15 residues. Trimming pared 4 bases from V and 6 bases from J, leaving 17 bases between. Germline V gene lookup returns CDR1 ENHRY and CDR2 SYGVKD. This CDR3 is CAISGRDPDLDTQYF. In DNA, the CDR3 is TGTGCCATCAGTGGCCGAGATCCCGATTTGGATACGCAGTATTTT.

The V and J genes are TRBV2 and TRBJ2-2; 10 positions agree with TRBD2. CDR1 is SNHLY, CDR2 FYNNEI, per germline. J gave up 4 bases and V 4 bases, and 6 bases lay outside the gene matches. The CDR3 runs to 16 residues. The CDR3 spells CASSGSGGDATGELFF. As DNA, the CDR3 is TGTGCCAGCAGTGGGAGCGGGGGGGACGCCACCGGGGAGCTGTTTTTT.

This sequence joins TRBV7-2 and TRBJ2-7, with 10 bases matching TRBD2. The V gene's germline CDR1 is SGHTA and CDR2 FQGNSA. The J segment lost 4 bases and the V segment lost 5 bases, leaving 8 bases of the junction unmatched. This CDR3 comprises 15 residues. CDR3 DNA sequence: TGTGCCAGCAGCCGCTCTCTAGCGGGAGATTACGAGCAGTACTTC. This sequence encodes CASSRSLAGDYEQYF.

The chain links TRBV10-3 to TRBJ2-7; D ambiguous. CDR3 length: 12 residues. V was trimmed by 3 bases and J by 1 base, leaving 4 bases between them. CDR1 ENHRY and CDR2 SYGVKD come from the germline V gene. In DNA form, the CDR3 reads TGTGCCATCAGTGACCCTTCCTACGAGCAGTACTTC. Its protein product is CAISDPSYEQYF.

The V gene is TRBV7-8, the J gene TRBJ2-5; TRBD2 aligns across 7 bases. The CDR3 runs to 17 residues. V gave up 1 base and J gave up 2 bases; unmatched junction bases: 10. Germline V gene sequence: CDR1 SGHVS, CDR2 FQNEAQ. CDR3 sequence reads: CASSLGVGGNIQETQYF. As DNA, the CDR3 is TGTGCCAGCAGCTTAGGGGTGGGGGGGAACATACAAGAGACCCAGTACTTC. The full variable domain, its missing parts supplied by reference TRBV7-8 and TRBJ2-5, is GAGVSQSPRYKVAKRGQDVALRCDPISGHVSLFWYQQALGQGPEFLTYFQNEAQLDKSGLPSDRFFAERPEGSVSTLKIQRTQQEDSAVYLCASSLGVGGNIQETQYFGPGTRLLVL.

This chain links TRBV7-3 with TRBJ2-2, with 10 bases aligning to TRBD2. The CDR3 totals 16 residues. Germline-derived CDR1 and CDR2 are SGHTA and FQGTGA. J gave up 0 bases and V 5 bases, and 3 bases lay outside the gene matches. The CDR3 region has the DNA TGTGCCAGCAGCCTTACTAGCGGGACGAACACCGGGGAGCTGTTTTTT. Protein sequence: CASSLTSGTNTGELFF.

The chain has TRBV5-1 and TRBJ2-1; 8 bases line up with TRBD2. Per germline, CDR1 SGHRS and CDR2 YFSETQ. The CDR3 sequence is 16 residues long. After removal of 4 bases from V and 0 bases from J, the junction contained 6 bases not matched to a gene. CDR3 nucleotides: TGCGCCAGCAGCGGGGGGAGCGGGAGCTCCTACAATGAGCAGTTCTTC. It is translated as CASSGGSGSSYNEQFF.

V usage is TRBV29-1 and J usage is TRBJ1-2; 8 bases match TRBD1. The CDR3 spans 14 residues. V trimming: 7 bases; J trimming: 1 base; junction bases outside the gene matches: 8. Germline V gene lookup returns CDR1 SQVTM and CDR2 ANQGSEA. CDR3 loop: CSAPGQGGNYGYTF. The CDR3 nucleotides read TGCAGCGCGCCTGGACAGGGTGGTAACTATGGCTACACCTTC.

This chain connects TRBV7-3 to TRBJ2-1; the match to TRBD1 covers 7 bases. Germline V gene sequence: CDR1 SGHTA, CDR2 FQGTGA. The CDR3 loop spans 15 amino acids. V shed 4 bases and J 4 bases; nucleotides not matched to a gene: 7. CDR3 region: CASSYRDSPYNEQFF. CDR3 in DNA: TGTGCCAGCAGCTACCGGGACAGCCCTTACAATGAGCAGTTCTTC.

V is TRBV10-3 and J is TRBJ1-5; no definite D call. Trimming cost V 3 bases and J 7 bases, with 16 bases left between them. In germline, CDR1 is ENHRY, CDR2 SYGVKD. CDR3 length: 15 residues. CDR3 sequence: CAISESGGIGQPQHF. The CDR3 region has the DNA TGTGCCATCAGTGAATCTGGAGGGATTGGCCAGCCCCAGCATTTT.

V usage is TRBV6-1 and J usage is TRBJ1-5; D unclear. The V end was cut by 0 bases, the J end by 7 bases, with 10 bases between. CDR3 length: 14 residues. CDR1 and CDR2 (germline): MNHNS, SASEGT. This chain's CDR3 is CASSEAYTGQPQHF. CDR3 sequence (DNA): TGTGCCAGCAGTGAAGCGTATACGGGACAGCCCCAGCATTTT.

The chain employs TRBV6-5 and TRBJ2-5, with no clear D. Germline V gene lookup returns CDR1 MNHEY and CDR2 SVGAGI. Trimming took off 2 bases at V and 2 bases at J, with 9 bases between the two ends. This CDR3 has 14 amino acids. The CDR3: CASSYAQTQETQYF. The CDR3 bases are TGTGCCAGCAGTTACGCACAGACGCAAGAGACCCAGTACTTC.

The chain recombines TRBV28 with TRBJ2-7, with TRBD2 identical over 11 bases. V shed 5 bases and J 4 bases; nucleotides not matched to a gene: 7. The germline CDR1 and CDR2 sequences are MDHEN and SYDVKM. There are 15 residues in the CDR3. CDR3 region: CASSDSGGAFYEQYF. Written as DNA, the CDR3 is TGTGCCAGCAGTGATAGCGGGGGGGCCTTTTACGAGCAGTACTTC.

V and J are TRBV4-1 and TRBJ1-5; D is ambiguous. The ends were cut back, 1 base at V and 3 bases at J, with 10 bases in the middle. Germline CDR1 reads MGHRA; CDR2 reads YSYEKL. The CDR3 loop spans 15 amino acids. The CDR3 reads CASSQVTGFNQPQHF. The CDR3 DNA follows: TGCGCCAGCAGCCAAGTTACCGGGTTCAATCAGCCCCAGCATTTT.

The rearrangement joins TRBV4-1 to TRBJ1-5; 7 nucleotides line up with TRBD1. After removal of 3 bases from V and 11 bases from J, the junction contained 10 bases not matched to a gene. There are 14 residues in the CDR3. CDR1 MGHRA and CDR2 YSYEKL come from the germline V gene. Here the CDR3 DNA reads TGCGCCAGCAGCCACCCGGACAGGCGTGGGTCCCAGCATTTT. Encoded protein: CASSHPDRRGSQHF.

This clone was recorded once. CDR3 region: CASSLSSGTGEQYF. DNA of the CDR3: TGCGCCAGCAGCCTATCTAGCGGGACGGGGGAGCAGTACTTC. V and J are TRBV4-1 and TRBJ2-7, with 9 bases aligning to TRBD2. The CDR3 runs to 14 residues. Losses at the gene ends were 4 bases for V and 7 bases for J; bases not matched to a gene: 8. Germline CDR1 and CDR2: MGHRA and YSYEKL.

The chain is built from TRBV9 and TRBJ2-5; a weak D match, TRBD2 (6 bases). Germline lookup yields CDR1 SGDLS and CDR2 YYNGEE. Deletions cut 2 bases from V and 3 bases from J, with 11 bases between. The CDR3 runs 14 residues. CDR3 DNA: TGTGCCAGCAGCGTGGAGGGGCTAAAAGAGACCCAGTACTTC. Translating it yields CASSVEGLKETQYF.